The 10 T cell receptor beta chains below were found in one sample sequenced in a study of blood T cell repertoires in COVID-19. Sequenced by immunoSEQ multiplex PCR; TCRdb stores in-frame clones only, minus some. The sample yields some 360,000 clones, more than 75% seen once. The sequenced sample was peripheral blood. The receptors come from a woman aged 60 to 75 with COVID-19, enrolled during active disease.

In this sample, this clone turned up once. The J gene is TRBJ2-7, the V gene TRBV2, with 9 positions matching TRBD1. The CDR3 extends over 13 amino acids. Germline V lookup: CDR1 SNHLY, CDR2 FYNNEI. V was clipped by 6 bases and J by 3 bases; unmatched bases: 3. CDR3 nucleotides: TGTGCCAGCAGCCTGGGACAGGGCTACGAGCAGTACTTC. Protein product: CASSLGQGYEQYF.

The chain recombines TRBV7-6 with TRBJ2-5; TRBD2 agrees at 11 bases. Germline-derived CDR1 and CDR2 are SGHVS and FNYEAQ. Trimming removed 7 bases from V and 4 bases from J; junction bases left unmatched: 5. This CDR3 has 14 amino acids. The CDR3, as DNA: TGTGCCAGCACCCCTAGCGGGGGGACAGAGACCCAGTACTTC. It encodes CASTPSGGTETQYF.

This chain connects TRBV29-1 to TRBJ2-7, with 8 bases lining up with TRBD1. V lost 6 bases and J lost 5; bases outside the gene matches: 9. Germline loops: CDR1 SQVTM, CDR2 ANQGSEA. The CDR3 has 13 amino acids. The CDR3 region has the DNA TGCAGCGTGCAACAGGGGGAGTCGAACGAGCAGTACTTC. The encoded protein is CSVQQGESNEQYF.

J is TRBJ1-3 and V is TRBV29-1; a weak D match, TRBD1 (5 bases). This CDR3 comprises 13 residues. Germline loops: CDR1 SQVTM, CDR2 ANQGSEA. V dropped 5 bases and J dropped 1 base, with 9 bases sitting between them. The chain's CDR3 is CSVSPGSGNTIYF. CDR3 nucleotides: TGCAGCGTTTCCCCAGGGTCTGGAAACACCATATATTTT.

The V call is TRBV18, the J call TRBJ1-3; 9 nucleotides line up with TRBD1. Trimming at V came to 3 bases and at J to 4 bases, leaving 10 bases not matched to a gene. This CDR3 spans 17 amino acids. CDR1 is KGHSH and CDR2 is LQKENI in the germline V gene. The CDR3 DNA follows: TGTGCCAGCTCACCGTCCACAGGGGGCGCGTTGGGAAACACCATATATTTT. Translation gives CASSPSTGGALGNTIYF.

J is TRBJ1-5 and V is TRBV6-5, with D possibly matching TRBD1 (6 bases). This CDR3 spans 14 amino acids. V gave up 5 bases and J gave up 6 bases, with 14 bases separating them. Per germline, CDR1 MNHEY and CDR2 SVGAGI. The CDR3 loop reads CASSPEQGLQPQHF. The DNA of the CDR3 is TGTGCCAGCAGTCCCGAGCAGGGGCTTCAGCCCCAGCATTTT.

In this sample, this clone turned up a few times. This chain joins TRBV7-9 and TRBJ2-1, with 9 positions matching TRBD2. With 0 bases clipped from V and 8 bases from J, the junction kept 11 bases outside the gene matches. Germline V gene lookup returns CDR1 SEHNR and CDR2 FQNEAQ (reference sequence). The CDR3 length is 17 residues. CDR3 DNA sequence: TGTGCCAGCAGCTTAGCGTATCTAGCGGGGCGCCTGGATGAGCAGTTCTTC. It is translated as CASSLAYLAGRLDEQFF. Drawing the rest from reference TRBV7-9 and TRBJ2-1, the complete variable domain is DTGVSQNPRHKITKRGQNVTFRCDPISEHNRLYWYRQTLGQGPEFLTYFQNEAQLEKSRLLSDRFSAERPKGSFSTLEIQRTEQGDSAMYLCASSLAYLAGRLDEQFFGPGTRLTVL.

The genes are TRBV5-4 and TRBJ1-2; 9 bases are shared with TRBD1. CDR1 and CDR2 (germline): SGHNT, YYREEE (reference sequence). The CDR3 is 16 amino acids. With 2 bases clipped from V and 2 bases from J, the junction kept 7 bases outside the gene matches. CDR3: CASSFPKTGGNYGYTF. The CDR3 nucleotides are TGTGCCAGCAGCTTCCCCAAGACAGGGGGAAACTATGGCTACACCTTC.

CDR3 in amino acids: CASSSPKGGTYGYTF. The CDR3 DNA is TGTGCCAGCAGCTCTCCCAAGGGAGGGACCTATGGCTACACCTTC. J is TRBJ1-2 and V is TRBV5-4, with D tentatively TRBD1 (5 bases). The CDR3 sequence is 15 residues long. Per the germline V gene, CDR1 is SGHNT and CDR2 is YYREEE (reference sequence). Trimming removed 3 bases at V and 4 bases at J, with 16 bases between.

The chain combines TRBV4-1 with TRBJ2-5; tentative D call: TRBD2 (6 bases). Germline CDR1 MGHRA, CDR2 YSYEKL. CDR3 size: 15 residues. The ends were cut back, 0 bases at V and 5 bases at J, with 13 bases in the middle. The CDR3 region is CASSQERLALETQYF. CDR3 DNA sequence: TGCGCCAGCAGCCAAGAGCGGCTAGCGTTGGAGACCCAGTACTTC.